Below are 31 T cell receptor beta chains sequenced from a single sample in a study of shared clonotypes between healthy human individuals. Generated by immunoSEQ multiplex PCR, the TCRdb table keeps only in-frame clones and is missing some. Seen here are approximately 1.1 million clones, around 78% observed once, and the top ten hold approximately 0.5%. Sequencing was done on a sample of memory CD4+ T cells from PBMCs. This sample's subset: CD45RA-negative fraction. All receptors come from a young man in good health. Some clones in this sample may be carry-over from other donors' samples.

V gene TRBV7-9 combines with J gene TRBJ2-3, with 10 bases fitting TRBD2. Per germline, CDR1 SEHNR and CDR2 FQNEAQ (reference sequence). The CDR3 contains 15 residues. V trimming: 3 bases; J trimming: 3 bases; junction bases outside the gene matches: 3. The CDR3 protein is CASSFTAGGTDTQYF. DNA for the CDR3: TGTGCCAGCAGCTTTACAGCGGGAGGGACAGATACGCAGTATTTT.

This rearrangement joins TRBV5-4 to TRBJ2-1; 11 bases agree with TRBD2. The germline CDR1 and CDR2 sequences are SGHNT and YYREEE (reference sequence). This CDR3 is built from 17 residues. V lost 0 bases to trimming and J lost 3 bases; unmatched junction nucleotides: 5. The DNA of the CDR3 is TGTGCCAGCAGCTTGGTTGTCCTAGCGGGAGGCTACAATGAGCAGTTCTTC. As protein: CASSLVVLAGGYNEQFF.

This clone has a single count. This chain joins TRBV7-6 and TRBJ2-1, with 7 bases identical to TRBD1. Trimming at V came to 3 bases and at J to 1 base, leaving 6 bases not matched to a gene. Germline lookup yields CDR1 SGHVS and CDR2 FNYEAQ. The CDR3 totals 16 residues. The DNA for the CDR3 is TGTGCCAGCAGCTTTTTCCAGGGACAGTCCTACAATGAGCAGTTCTTC. Protein sequence: CASSFFQGQSYNEQFF. Full variable domain (rest looked up from reference TRBV7-6 and TRBJ2-1): GAGVSQSPRYKVTKRGQDVALRCDPISGHVSLYWYRQALGQGPEFLTYFNYEAQQDKSGLPNDRFSAERPEGSISTLTIQRTEQRDSAMYRCASSFFQGQSYNEQFFGPGTRLTVL.

This chain joins TRBV27 and TRBJ1-4; 7 nucleotides line up with TRBD1. Looked up from germline, CDR1 is MNHEY and CDR2 is SMNVEV (reference sequence). The ends lost 5 bases at V and 7 bases at J; junction bases unmatched: 7. The CDR3 extends over 14 amino acids. The CDR3 loop is CASSPRQGSEKLFF. CDR3 in DNA: TGTGCCAGCAGTCCCCGACAGGGAAGTGAAAAACTGTTTTTT.

The rearrangement links TRBV15 to TRBJ2-3; no definite D call. V was trimmed by 3 bases and J by 4 bases, leaving 8 bases between them. Germline V CDR1 and CDR2: LNHNV, YYDKDF (reference sequence). CDR3 size: 13 residues. CDR3 in DNA: TGTGCCACCAGCAGGAAAAAGGCAGATACGCAGTATTTT. This codes for CATSRKKADTQYF.

The chain has TRBV28 and TRBJ2-3, with D unclear. The V gene lost 2 bases and the J gene lost 3 bases, with 15 bases spanning the gap. Per the germline V gene, CDR1 is MDHEN and CDR2 is SYDVKM. CDR3 length equals 16 residues. In DNA, the CDR3 is TGTGCCAGCAGTTTAGGGGTGGGCATGAAGACAGATACGCAGTATTTT. This translates into CASSLGVGMKTDTQYF.

A single count supports this clone. CDR3 nucleotides: TGTGCCAGCAGTACCTTGAAGGGTTGGAAGAGCAATCAGCCCCAGCATTTT. Its protein is CASSTLKGWKSNQPQHF. The J gene is TRBJ1-5, the V gene TRBV28; D uncertain. The CDR3 is made up of 17 amino acids. CDR1 is MDHEN, CDR2 SYDVKM, per germline. Trimming pared 5 bases from V and 1 base from J, leaving 18 bases between.

The chain combines TRBV28 with TRBJ2-5; D gene uncertain. The CDR3 is 12 residues long. In germline, CDR1 is MDHEN, CDR2 SYDVKM. Trimming took off 7 bases at V and 5 bases at J, with 11 bases between the two ends. CDR3 DNA: TGTGCCAGCACTACCGGGTGGGAGACCCAGTACTTC. Translating it yields CASTTGWETQYF.

A word on this clone: This sample also contains other DNA sequences that code for the same CDR3. The rearrangement uses TRBV5-8 and TRBJ2-7, with a tentative D call TRBD1 (6 bases). The germline V gene has CDR1 SGHTS and CDR2 YDEGEE. Trimming took off 0 bases at V and 0 bases at J, with 10 bases between the two ends. The CDR3 is made up of 15 amino acids. This CDR3 is CASSLVQGYSYEQYF. The DNA for the CDR3 is TGTGCCAGCAGCTTGGTCCAGGGGTACTCCTACGAGCAGTACTTC.

The chain links TRBV28 to TRBJ1-4, with 8 bases identical to TRBD1. V was clipped by 7 bases and J by 7 bases; unmatched bases: 8. The length of the CDR3 is 14 residues. Germline V CDR1 and CDR2: MDHEN, SYDVKM. The CDR3 region is CASTLPGQAEKLFF. The CDR3 DNA follows: TGTGCCAGCACACTGCCGGGACAGGCTGAAAAACTGTTTTTT.

The chain links TRBV11-3 to TRBJ2-1; D remains unclear. CDR1 is SGHNT and CDR2 is YENEEA in the germline V gene. Trimming removed 1 base from V and 9 bases from J, with 16 bases in between. This CDR3 is built from 15 residues. DNA for the CDR3: TGTGCCAGCAGCTTAGTAACGGTCCTCACGGGTGAGCAGTTCTTC. This translates into CASSLVTVLTGEQFF.

This chain connects TRBV15 to TRBJ1-2; 9 bases agree with TRBD1. This CDR3 contains 15 residues. The V gene end was trimmed by 0 bases and the J gene end by 7 bases; junction bases not matched to a gene: 6. CDR1 and CDR2 (germline): LNHNV, YYDKDF (reference sequence). The DNA for the CDR3 is TGTGCCACCAGCAGAGATTTGACAGGGGGTGGTGGCTACACCTTC. This gives the protein CATSRDLTGGGGYTF.

The chain has TRBV28 and TRBJ2-1; D could derive from TRBD1 or TRBD2 (6 bases each). The CDR3 is 15 amino acids. V was pared by 3 bases and J by 8 bases, with 17 bases between. Germline values: CDR1 MDHEN, CDR2 SYDVKM. The CDR3 is CASSLTAGQGHEQFF. The CDR3 DNA reads as TGTGCCAGCAGTTTGACGGCGGGGCAGGGGCATGAGCAGTTCTTC.

The chain recombines TRBV27 with TRBJ1-2; D is possibly TRBD1 (6 bases). CDR1 is MNHEY, CDR2 SMNVEV, per germline (reference sequence). Trimming cost V 9 bases and J 8 bases, with 16 bases left between them. There are 12 residues in the CDR3. The CDR3 DNA reads as TGTGCCAGTTGGGACAAACCCTACGGCTACACCTTC. This translates into CASWDKPYGYTF.

V gene TRBV5-6 combines with J gene TRBJ2-2; tentatively, D is TRBD1 (6 bases). The CDR3 runs to 13 residues. Per the germline V gene, CDR1 is SGHDT and CDR2 is YYEEEE. The V end lost 5 bases, the J end lost 5 bases, and 10 bases lay between the germline ends. The CDR3 sequence: CASSRRGTGELFF. DNA of the CDR3: TGTGCCAGCAGTCGTAGGGGGACCGGGGAGCTGTTTTTT. Full variable domain (outside the CDR3, taken from reference TRBV5-6 and TRBJ2-2): DAGVTQSPTHLIKTRGQQVTLRCSPKSGHDTVSWYQQALGQGPQFIFQYYEEEERQRGNFPDRFSGHQFPNYSSELNVNALLLGDSALYLCASSRRGTGELFFGEGSRLTVL.

CDR3 coding DNA: TGTGCCTGGACGGCCGCAACACTGAAGAACACTGAAGCTTTCTTT. Its protein product is CAWTAATLKNTEAFF. The chain uses TRBV30 and TRBJ1-1; no clear D. The CDR3 loop spans 15 amino acids. The germline gives CDR1 GTSNPN, CDR2 SVGIG (reference sequence). V was shortened by 4 bases and J by 1 base, with 16 bases between the two germline ends.

CDR3 nucleotides: TGTGCCAGCAGGGGGCGGGGTGGTTATGGCTACACCTTC. Its protein product is CASRGRGGYGYTF. The V call is TRBV7-2, the J call TRBJ1-2, with TRBD1 as a possible D gene (5 bases). The CDR3 sequence is 13 residues long. V dropped 6 bases and J dropped 5 bases, with 13 bases sitting between them. In germline, CDR1 is SGHTA, CDR2 FQGNSA.

V is TRBV7-3 and J is TRBJ2-1; D possibly corresponds to TRBD1 (6 bases). The length of the CDR3 is 15 residues. Trimming left V 5 bases short and J 0 bases short, with 11 bases between. CDR1 SGHTA and CDR2 FQGTGA come from the germline V gene. The CDR3 region has the DNA TGTGCCAGCAGCCTGCGACAGGTCTCCTACAATGAGCAGTTCTTC. Its protein is CASSLRQVSYNEQFF. Looking up the rest from reference TRBV7-3 and TRBJ2-1 gives the full variable domain: GAGVSQTPSNKVTEKGKYVELRCDPISGHTALYWYRQSLGQGPEFLIYFQGTGAADDSGLPNDRFFAVRPEGSVSTLKIQRTERGDSAVYLCASSLRQVSYNEQFFGPGTRLTVL.

The genes are TRBV15 and TRBJ1-4; 9 positions agree with TRBD1. The CDR3 length is 14 residues. Trimming took 1 base from V and 8 from J; bases not matched to a gene: 2. In germline, CDR1 is LNHNV, CDR2 YYDKDF (reference sequence). The chain's CDR3 is CATSRGTGVEKLFF. The CDR3 coding sequence is TGTGCCACCAGCAGAGGGACAGGGGTGGAAAAACTGTTTTTT.

The chain is built from TRBV5-1 and TRBJ2-3; TRBD1 might be the D (5 bases). Trimming removed 7 bases from V and 0 bases from J, with 15 bases in between. This CDR3 is 15 amino acids long. The germline V gene encodes CDR1 SGHRS and CDR2 YFSETQ. In nucleotides, the CDR3 is TGCGCCAGCTGCAGGGATCCTCCTAGCACAGATACGCAGTATTTT. It encodes CASCRDPPSTDTQYF.

In this sample, this clone turned up many times. The chain has TRBV7-3 and TRBJ1-1; D unclear. The CDR3 has 14 residues. The germline V and J ends were trimmed by 5 bases and 1 base, with 11 bases remaining between them. Per the germline V gene, CDR1 is SGHTA and CDR2 is FQGTGA. The CDR3 nucleotides are TGTGCCAGCAGCACCGACGGCCAGAACACTGAAGCTTTCTTT. Translation: CASSTDGQNTEAFF.

In its sample, this clone was seen a few times. The V call is TRBV20-1, the J call TRBJ2-5; D gene uncertain. This CDR3 is 9 amino acids long. CDR1 and CDR2 (germline): DFQATT, SNEGSKA (reference sequence). Trimming stripped 7 bases from V and 5 bases from J, with 5 bases between. The CDR3 sequence: CSVAETQYF. CDR3 nucleotide sequence: TGCAGTGTCGCGGAGACCCAGTACTTC.

This chain joins TRBV5-4 and TRBJ2-7; D not resolved. Trimming pared 4 bases from V and 2 bases from J, leaving 4 bases between. This CDR3 is 11 amino acids long. Germline CDR1 SGHNT, CDR2 YYREEE (reference sequence). The CDR3 protein is CASSDAYEQYF. The CDR3, as DNA: TGTGCCAGCAGCGACGCCTACGAGCAGTACTTC.

This chain uses TRBV28 with TRBJ2-3, with 7 nucleotides matching TRBD1. V gave up 5 bases and J gave up 2 bases; unmatched junction bases: 10. CDR1 and CDR2 from the germline V gene are MDHEN and SYDVKM. This CDR3 is 16 amino acids long. CDR3 in amino acids: CASSPGQVLFTDTQYF. DNA for the CDR3: TGTGCCAGCAGTCCCGGACAGGTTCTCTTCACAGATACGCAGTATTTT.

The chain recombines TRBV19 with TRBJ2-1; 7 bases agree with TRBD1. This CDR3 has 13 residues. Per the germline V gene, CDR1 is LNHDA and CDR2 is SQIVND (reference sequence). J lost 9 bases, V lost 10 bases, and 12 bases had no gene match. The CDR3, as DNA: TGTGCCACCCGCCTGATGGGACAGATTGAGCAGTTCTTC. Translation gives CATRLMGQIEQFF.

V and J are TRBV28 and TRBJ2-7; 14 positions agree with TRBD2. This CDR3 region has 16 residues. V lost 6 bases and J lost 4; bases outside the gene matches: 8. The germline V gene has CDR1 MDHEN and CDR2 SYDVKM. This CDR3 is CASRGLAGAEIYEQYF. The CDR3 coding sequence is TGTGCCAGCAGGGGACTAGCGGGAGCAGAAATATACGAGCAGTACTTC.

As regards this clone: The DNA is omitted, as the CDR3 cannot be located on it reliably, and the CDR3 follows TCRdb's listing. V is TRBV12-2 and J is TRBJ2-7; no check of the table's D call, TRBD1, against the DNA was made. TRBV12-2 is reported as a pseudogene. The CDR3 contains 15 residues when both ends are counted. The CDR3 sequence: CASRFGTGSSYEQYF.

The CDR3: CASSLSTGTNSGNTIYF. CDR3 coding DNA: TGCGCCAGCAGCCTTTCGACAGGCACCAACTCTGGAAACACCATATATTTT. The rearrangement joins TRBV4-1 to TRBJ1-3; weak D call: TRBD1 (6 bases). Germline V gene lookup returns CDR1 MGHRA and CDR2 YSYEKL. With 4 bases removed from V and 0 bases from J, the gap between germline ends came to 16 bases. This CDR3 is 17 amino acids long.

This chain connects TRBV5-1 to TRBJ2-3, with D possibly called TRBD1 or TRBD2 (6 bases each). Trimming removed 1 base at V and 0 bases at J, with 12 bases between. CDR1 is SGHRS, CDR2 YFSETQ, per germline. The CDR3 runs to 16 residues. The CDR3 sequence is CASSLFRGRSTDTQYF. For the CDR3, the DNA is TGCGCCAGCAGCTTGTTTCGGGGGCGGAGCACAGATACGCAGTATTTT.

The chain is built from TRBV5-8 and TRBJ2-7; maybe TRBD1 (6 bases). The CDR3 is 14 residues long. V gave up 1 base and J gave up 1 base, with 9 bases separating them. Germline V gives CDR1 SGHTS, CDR2 YDEGEE. The CDR3, as DNA: TGTGCCAGCAGCTTGAGAGGGACATCCTACGAGCAGTACTTC. Encoded protein: CASSLRGTSYEQYF.

The chain carries TRBV27 and TRBJ2-7; 8 bases agree with TRBD1. Unmatched junction bases numbered 7, after V lost 7 bases and J lost 2 bases. Germline V gene sequence: CDR1 MNHEY, CDR2 SMNVEV (reference sequence). The CDR3 consists of 14 residues. CDR3 sequence (DNA): TGTGCCAGCAAGCCCCCGGGACAGGCCTACGAGCAGTACTTC. It specifies CASKPPGQAYEQYF.